The source of this T cell receptor (beta chain) is a study of T cell therapy after organ transplantation. Findings and caveats of the study: CD8 clonality fold change after therapy inversely tracked pretherapy clonality.

The CDR3 totals 19 residues. Germline values: CDR1 MGHRA, CDR2 YSYEKL. With V trimmed by 5 bases and J by 0 bases, 14 bases remained unmatched. Profiling relied on immunoSEQ multiplex PCR, and the TCRdb table lists in-frame clones only, not all of them. There are over 45,000 clones in the sample; roughly 93% occur only once, and 2.5% to 3.5% lies in the top ten. On this clone: Its antigen is currently unknown.

This sequence was found in a human patient who had received a solid organ transplant and had CMV disease. This chain connects TRBV4-1 to TRBJ1-3, with 9 positions matching TRBD1. The sequences come from CD8+ T cells from blood, collected before autologous CMV-specific T cell therapy. CDR3 in amino acids: CASSVRTGVSLNSGNTIYF. CDR3 coding DNA: TGCGCCAGCAGCGTCAGGACAGGGGTGTCCCTTAACTCTGGAAACACCATATATTTT.